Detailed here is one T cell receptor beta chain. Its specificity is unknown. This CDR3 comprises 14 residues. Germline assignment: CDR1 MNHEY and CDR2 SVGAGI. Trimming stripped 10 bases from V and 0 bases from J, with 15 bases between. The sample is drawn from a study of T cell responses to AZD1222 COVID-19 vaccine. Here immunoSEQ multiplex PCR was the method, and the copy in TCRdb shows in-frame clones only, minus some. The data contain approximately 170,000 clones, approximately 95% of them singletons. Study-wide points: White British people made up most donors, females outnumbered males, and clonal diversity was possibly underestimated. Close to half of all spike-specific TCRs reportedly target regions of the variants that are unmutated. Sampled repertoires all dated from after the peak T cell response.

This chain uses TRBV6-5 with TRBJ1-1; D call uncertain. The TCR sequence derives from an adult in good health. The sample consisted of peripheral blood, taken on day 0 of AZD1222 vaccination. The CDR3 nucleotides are TGTGCCACGAACCCGGCAGGATTGAACACTGAAGCTTTCTTT. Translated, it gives CATNPAGLNTEAFF.